This record covers a single TCR beta chain. The assay was immunoSEQ multiplex PCR, and TCRdb's table has in-frame clones only and misses some. The data hold around 250,000 clones, with 75% to 85% observed a single time. The junction had 4 bases not matched to a gene; V was cut back by 6 bases and J by 3 bases. CDR1 is KGHSH, CDR2 LQKENI, per germline. The CDR3 length is 13 residues. These data originate in a study of blood T cell repertoires in COVID-19. Turning to the study itself: The study drew acute and convalescent COVID-19 samples from the United States, Italy and Spain. PBMCs, B-cell-depleted T cells, or T cells provided the cDNA or gDNA that made up the material.

The chain joins TRBV18 to TRBJ2-7; 8 bases align to TRBD2. The sequenced sample consisted of PBMCs or T cells enriched from blood (not recorded which). This sequence originates from a woman aged 50 to 60 with acute COVID-19. In DNA form, the CDR3 reads TGTGCCAGCTCGCTACGGGGGGGCTACGAGCAGTACTTC. It codes for CASSLRGGYEQYF.